This TCR beta chain was obtained from a study of regulatory T cells in long-lasting Graves disease. The time point is: persistent/refractory GD, antithyroid drugs over 5 years with positive TRAb. Making the TCR library involved RNA that had been extracted from PBMCs. CDR3 regions were amplified by Arm-PCR using iRepertoire HTBI primers to build TCR beta libraries. TCRdb independently ran MiXCR on the multiplex PCR reads; one entry per CDR3 protein. This table holds some 370,000 distinct CDR3 sequences, about a fifth found once. The trim removed 5 bases at V and 5 bases at J, leaving 7 bases unmatched. The CDR3 runs 14 residues.

This TCR derives from a female donor with Graves disease. The rearrangement links TRBV12-3 or TRBV12-4 to TRBJ2-5; 8 bases align to TRBD2. The material sequenced was peripheral blood mononuclear cells (PBMCs), taken when the disease was refractory, from a patient treated with antithyroid drugs. The CDR3 sequence: CASSPLAEWETQYF. The CDR3 coding sequence is TGTGCCAGCAGTCCACTAGCGGAATGGGAGACCCAGTACTTC.